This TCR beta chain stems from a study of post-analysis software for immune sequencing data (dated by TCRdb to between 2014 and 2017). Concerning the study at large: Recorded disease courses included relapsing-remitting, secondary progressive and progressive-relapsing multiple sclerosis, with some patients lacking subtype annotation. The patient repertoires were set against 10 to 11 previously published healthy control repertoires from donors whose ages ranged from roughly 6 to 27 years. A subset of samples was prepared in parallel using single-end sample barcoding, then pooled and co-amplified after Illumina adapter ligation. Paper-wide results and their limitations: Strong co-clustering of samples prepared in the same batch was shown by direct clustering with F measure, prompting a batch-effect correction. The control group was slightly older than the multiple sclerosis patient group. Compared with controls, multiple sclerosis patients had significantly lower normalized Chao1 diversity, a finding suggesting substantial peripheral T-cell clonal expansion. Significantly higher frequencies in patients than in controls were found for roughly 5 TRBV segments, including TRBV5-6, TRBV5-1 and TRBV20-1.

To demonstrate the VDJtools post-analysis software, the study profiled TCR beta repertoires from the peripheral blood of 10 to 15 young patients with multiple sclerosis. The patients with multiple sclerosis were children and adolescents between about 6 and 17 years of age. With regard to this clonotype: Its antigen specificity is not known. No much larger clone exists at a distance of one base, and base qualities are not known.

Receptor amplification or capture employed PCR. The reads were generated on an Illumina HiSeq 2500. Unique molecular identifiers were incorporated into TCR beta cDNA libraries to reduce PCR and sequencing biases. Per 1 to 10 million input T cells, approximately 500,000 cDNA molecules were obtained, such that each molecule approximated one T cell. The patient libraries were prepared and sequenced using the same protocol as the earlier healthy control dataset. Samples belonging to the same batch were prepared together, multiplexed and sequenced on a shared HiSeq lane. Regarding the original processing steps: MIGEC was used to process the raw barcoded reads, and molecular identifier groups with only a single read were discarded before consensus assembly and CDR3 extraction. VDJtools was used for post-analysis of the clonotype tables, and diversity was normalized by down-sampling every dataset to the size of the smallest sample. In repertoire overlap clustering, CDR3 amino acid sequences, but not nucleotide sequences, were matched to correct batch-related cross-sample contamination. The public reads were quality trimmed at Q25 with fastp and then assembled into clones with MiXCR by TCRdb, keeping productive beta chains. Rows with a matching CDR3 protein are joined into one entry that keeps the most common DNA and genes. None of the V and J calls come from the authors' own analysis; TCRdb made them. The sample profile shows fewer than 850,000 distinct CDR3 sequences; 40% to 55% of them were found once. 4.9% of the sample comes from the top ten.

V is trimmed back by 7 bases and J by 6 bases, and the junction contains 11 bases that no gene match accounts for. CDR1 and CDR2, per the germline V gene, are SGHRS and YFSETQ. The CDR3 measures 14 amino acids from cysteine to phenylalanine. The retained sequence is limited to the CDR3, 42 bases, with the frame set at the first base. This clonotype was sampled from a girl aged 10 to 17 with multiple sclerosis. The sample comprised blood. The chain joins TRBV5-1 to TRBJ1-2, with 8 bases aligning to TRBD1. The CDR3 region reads CASEGQVLFDGYTF. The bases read TGCGCCAGCGAGGGACAGGTCCTCTTTGATGGCTACACCTTC.